This TCR beta chain was captured by sequencing in a study of monozygotic twins with inflammatory bowel disease. TCRdb processed the 5' RACE reads again and assigns one entry to each CDR3 protein, with no DNA. The specimen's table records 200,000 to 250,000 distinct CDR3 sequences. Blood samples measuring 2.5 ml were taken per donor. Whole blood without T cell sorting served as the source of isolated total RNA. The CDR3 is 13 residues long. The V gene's germline CDR1 is MNHNY and CDR2 SVGAGI (reference sequence). The rearrangement joins TRBV6-6 to TRBJ2-7; TCRdb indicates TRBD1, and absent DNA this call remains unverified. Sequencing input: blood. The TCR comes from a human donor with ulcerative colitis or Crohn's disease, or a healthy co-twin of an affected twin (not recorded which). This CDR3 reads CASRVQGGYEQYF.